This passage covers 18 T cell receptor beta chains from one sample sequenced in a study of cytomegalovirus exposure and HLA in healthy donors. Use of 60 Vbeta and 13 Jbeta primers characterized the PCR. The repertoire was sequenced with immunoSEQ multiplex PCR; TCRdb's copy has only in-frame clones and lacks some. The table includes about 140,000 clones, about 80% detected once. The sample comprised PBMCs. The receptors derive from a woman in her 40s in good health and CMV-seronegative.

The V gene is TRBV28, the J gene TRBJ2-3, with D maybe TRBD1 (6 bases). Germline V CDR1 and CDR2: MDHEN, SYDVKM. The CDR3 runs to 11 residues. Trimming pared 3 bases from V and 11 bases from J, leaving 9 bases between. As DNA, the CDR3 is TGTGCCAGCAGTTTGGGGGCCAGGCAGTATTTT. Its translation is CASSLGARQYF.

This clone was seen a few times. CDR3 sequence (DNA): TGTGCCAGCAGTGAATGGGTAGTCACGGCGGTCTATGGCTACACCTTC. Amino acids: CASSEWVVTAVYGYTF. The V and J genes are TRBV9 and TRBJ1-2; D call uncertain. The length of the CDR3 is 16 residues. Germline V gene sequence: CDR1 SGDLS, CDR2 YYNGEE. With 5 bases removed from V and 4 bases from J, the gap between germline ends came to 21 bases.

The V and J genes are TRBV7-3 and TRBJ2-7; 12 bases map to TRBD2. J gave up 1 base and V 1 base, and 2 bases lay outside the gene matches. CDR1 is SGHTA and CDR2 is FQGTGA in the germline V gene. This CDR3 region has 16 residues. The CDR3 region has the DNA TGTGCCAGCAGCTTAATGCTAGCGGGAGGGTCCTACGAGCAGTACTTC. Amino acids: CASSLMLAGGSYEQYF.

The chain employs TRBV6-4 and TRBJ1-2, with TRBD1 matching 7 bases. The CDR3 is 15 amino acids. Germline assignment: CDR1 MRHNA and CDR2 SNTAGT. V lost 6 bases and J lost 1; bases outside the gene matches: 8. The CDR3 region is CASRPTGYGNYGYTF. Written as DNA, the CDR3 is TGTGCCAGCAGACCGACAGGGTACGGTAACTATGGCTACACCTTC.

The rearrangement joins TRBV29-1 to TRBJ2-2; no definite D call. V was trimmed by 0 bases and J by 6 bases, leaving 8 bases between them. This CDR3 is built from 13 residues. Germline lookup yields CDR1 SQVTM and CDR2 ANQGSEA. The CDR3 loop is CSVEDLEAGELFF. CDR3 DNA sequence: TGCAGCGTTGAAGATCTAGAAGCCGGGGAGCTGTTTTTT.

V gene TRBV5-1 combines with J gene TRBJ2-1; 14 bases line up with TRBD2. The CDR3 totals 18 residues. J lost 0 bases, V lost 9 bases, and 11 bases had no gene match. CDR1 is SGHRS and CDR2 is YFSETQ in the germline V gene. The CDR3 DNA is TGCGCCACCTCCCGGACTAGCGGGAGGCGAAGCTCCTACAATGAGCAGTTCTTC. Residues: CATSRTSGRRSSYNEQFF. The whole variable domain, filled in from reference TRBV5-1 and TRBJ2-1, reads KAGVTQTPRYLIKTRGQQVTLSCSPISGHRSVSWYQQTPGQGLQFLFEYFSETQRNKGNFPGRFSGRQFSNSRSEMNVSTLELGDSALYLCATSRTSGRRSSYNEQFFGPGTRLTVL.

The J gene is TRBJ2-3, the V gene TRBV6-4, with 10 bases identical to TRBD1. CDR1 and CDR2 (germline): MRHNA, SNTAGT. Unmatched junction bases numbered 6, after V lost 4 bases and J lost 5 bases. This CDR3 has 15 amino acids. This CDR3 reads CASSATGGKGDTQYF. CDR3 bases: TGTGCCAGCAGTGCGACAGGGGGCAAAGGAGATACGCAGTATTTT.

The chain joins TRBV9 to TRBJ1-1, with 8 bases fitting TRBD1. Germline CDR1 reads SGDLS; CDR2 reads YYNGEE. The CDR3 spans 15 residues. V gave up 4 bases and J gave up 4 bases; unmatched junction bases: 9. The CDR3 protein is CASSPQQGVSTEAFF. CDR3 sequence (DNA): TGTGCCAGCAGCCCCCAACAGGGGGTATCCACTGAAGCTTTCTTT.

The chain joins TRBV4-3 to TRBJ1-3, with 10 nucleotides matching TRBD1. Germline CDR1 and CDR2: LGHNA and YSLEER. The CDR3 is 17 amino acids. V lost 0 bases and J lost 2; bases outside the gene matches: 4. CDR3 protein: CASSQDWDRGPGNTIYF. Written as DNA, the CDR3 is TGCGCCAGCAGCCAAGATTGGGACAGGGGACCTGGAAACACCATATATTTT.

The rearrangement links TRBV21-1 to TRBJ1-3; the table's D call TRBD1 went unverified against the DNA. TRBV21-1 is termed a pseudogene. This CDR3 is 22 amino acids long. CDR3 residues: CASSNTERGFRDRGISGNTIYF. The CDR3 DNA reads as TGTGCCAGCAGCAATACCGAGAGGGGTTTCCGGGACAGGGGAATTTCTGGAAACACCATATATTTT.

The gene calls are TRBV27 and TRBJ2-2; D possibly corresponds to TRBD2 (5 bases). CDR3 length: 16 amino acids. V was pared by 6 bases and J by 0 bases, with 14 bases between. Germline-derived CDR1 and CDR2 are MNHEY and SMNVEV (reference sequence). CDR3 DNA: TGTGCCAGCAGCCGAGGACTTACCGCGAACACCGGGGAGCTGTTTTTT. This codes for CASSRGLTANTGELFF.

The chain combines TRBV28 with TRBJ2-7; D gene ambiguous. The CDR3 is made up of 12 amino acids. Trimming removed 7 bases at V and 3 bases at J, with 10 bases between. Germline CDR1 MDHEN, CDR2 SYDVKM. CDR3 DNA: TGTGCCAGCAAACCCAACGGCTACGAGCAGTACTTC. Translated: CASKPNGYEQYF. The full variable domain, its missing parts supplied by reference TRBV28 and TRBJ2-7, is DVKVTQSSRYLVKRTGEKVFLECVQDMDHENMFWYRQDPGLGLRLIYFSYDVKMKEKGDIPEGYSVSREKKERFSLILESASTNQTSMYLCASKPNGYEQYFGPGTRLTVT.

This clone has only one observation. The CDR3 DNA follows: TGTGCCAGCAGTCTAGGAGTTAACTATGGCTACACCTTC. Residues: CASSLGVNYGYTF. V usage is TRBV27 and J usage is TRBJ1-2; D ambiguous. This CDR3 contains 13 residues. The V end was cut by 5 bases, the J end by 1 base, with 8 bases between. CDR1 is MNHEY, CDR2 SMNVEV, per germline (reference sequence).

The CDR3 DNA reads as TGTGCCAGCAGCGATACAGATAACACTGAAGCTTTCTTT. Amino acids: CASSDTDNTEAFF. V is TRBV6-1 and J is TRBJ1-1; D gene uncertain. Germline V CDR1 and CDR2: MNHNS, SASEGT. The CDR3 spans 13 residues. V lost 6 bases and J lost 2, with 10 bases in between.

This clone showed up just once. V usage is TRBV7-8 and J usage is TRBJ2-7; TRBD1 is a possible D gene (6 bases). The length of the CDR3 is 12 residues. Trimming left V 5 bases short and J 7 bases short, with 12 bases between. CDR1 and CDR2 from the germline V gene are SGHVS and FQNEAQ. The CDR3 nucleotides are TGTGCCAGCAGCCACAACAGGGCAGAGCAGTACTTC. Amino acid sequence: CASSHNRAEQYF.

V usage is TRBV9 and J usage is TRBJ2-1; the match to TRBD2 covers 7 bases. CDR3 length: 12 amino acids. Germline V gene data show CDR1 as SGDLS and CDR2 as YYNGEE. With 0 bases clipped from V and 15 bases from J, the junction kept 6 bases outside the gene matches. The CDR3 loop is CASSVVRGEVFF. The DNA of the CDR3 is TGTGCCAGCAGCGTAGTTCGGGGGGAAGTGTTCTTC.

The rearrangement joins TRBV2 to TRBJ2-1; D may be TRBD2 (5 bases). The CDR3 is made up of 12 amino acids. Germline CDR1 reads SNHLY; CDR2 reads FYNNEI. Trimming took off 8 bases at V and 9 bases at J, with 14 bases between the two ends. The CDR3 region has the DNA TGTGCCAGCGCCCGAGTCGGAGGTGAGCAGTTCTTC. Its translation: CASARVGGEQFF.

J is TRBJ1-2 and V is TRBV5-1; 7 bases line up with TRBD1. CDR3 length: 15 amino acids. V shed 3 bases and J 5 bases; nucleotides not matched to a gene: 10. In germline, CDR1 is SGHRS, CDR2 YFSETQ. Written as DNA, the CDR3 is TGCGCCAGCAGCTCGACAGGGTTAATCGGTTATGGCTACACCTTC. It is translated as CASSSTGLIGYGYTF.